This T cell receptor beta chain was documented in a study of control samples from healthy donors and cancer patients. Germline values: CDR1 SGHNT, CDR2 YYREEE (reference sequence). The germline V and J ends were trimmed by 0 bases and 0 bases, with 7 bases remaining between them. The CDR3 totals 14 residues. Here immunoSEQ multiplex PCR was the method, and the copy in TCRdb shows in-frame clones only, minus some. The table records roughly 370,000 clones, over 75% of them present only once. Sequenced input: PBMCs. The rearrangement links TRBV5-4 to TRBJ2-7; D perhaps matches TRBD2 (5 bases). The source is a man aged 35-49 years with head and neck cancer. The CDR3 DNA follows: TGTGCCAGCAGCTTGGCTAGCAGCTCCTACGAGCAGTACTTC. It is translated as CASSLASSSYEQYF. The variable domain in full, completed from reference TRBV5-4 and TRBJ2-7, reads ETGVTQSPTHLIKTRGQQVTLRCSSQSGHNTVSWYQQALGQGPQFIFQYYREEENGRGNFPPRFSGLQFPNYSSELNVNALELDDSALYLCASSLASSSYEQYFGPGTRLTVT.